Included here is one T cell receptor (beta chain) sequence, with context. Its antigen is not identified. Assay: immunoSEQ multiplex PCR; the TCRdb copy retains only in-frame clones and omits some. The table lists over 65,000 clones, around 95% of them singletons, with about a fifth in the top ten. The entry originates in a study of siplizumab effects on memory and regulatory T cells. Findings and caveats of the study: The study found that siplizumab significantly reduced alloreactive sequences traceable to unstimulated CD4+ memory cells. The study found naive T cells seemingly more diverse than memory cells and seemingly major alloresponse contributors.

The V and J ends lost 7 bases and 1 base respectively, with 7 bases between them. Germline-derived CDR1 and CDR2 are MDHEN and SYDVKM. There are 12 residues in the CDR3. Sequencing was performed on CD8+ T cells sorted from blood. The TCR originated in a human donor in good health. The rearrangement joins TRBV28 to TRBJ1-1; D is uncertain. The CDR3 here is CASTETNTEAFF. CDR3 bases: TGTGCCAGCACGGAAACGAACACTGAAGCTTTCTTT.